This entry lists 30 T cell receptor beta chains sequenced from one sample in a study of control samples from healthy donors and cancer patients. Repertoires were generated with immunoSEQ multiplex PCR, while TCRdb's copy carries only in-frame clones and drops some. The table has around 70,000 clones, about 95% seen once; the top ten hold roughly 3%. Sequenced: blood. The source of these receptors is a woman aged 30 to 39 in good health.

The rearrangement links TRBV27 to TRBJ1-1, with 7 bases fitting TRBD1. Germline trimming cut 6 bases from V and 6 bases from J; bases unmatched to any gene: 7. This CDR3 contains 13 residues. Germline V gene sequence: CDR1 MNHEY, CDR2 SMNVEV (reference sequence). The CDR3 is CASRDRPNSEAFF. The CDR3 region has the DNA TGTGCCAGCAGGGACAGGCCTAACTCTGAAGCTTTCTTT.

The J gene is TRBJ1-1, the V gene TRBV6-5, with D perhaps TRBD1 (6 bases). The length of the CDR3 is 12 residues. Germline values: CDR1 MNHEY, CDR2 SVGAGI. V was pared by 11 bases and J by 5 bases, with 15 bases between. The CDR3 DNA follows: TGTGCCGGAAAGGGGGGCGGGACTGAAGCTTTCTTT. Translated, it gives CAGKGGGTEAFF.

The V call is TRBV24-1, the J call TRBJ1-2; D is undetermined. In germline, CDR1 is KGHDR, CDR2 SFDVKD. The CDR3 consists of 13 residues. Trimming left V 3 bases short and J 4 bases short, with 8 bases between. The CDR3 loop is CATSDPDIYGYTF. As DNA, the CDR3 is TGTGCCACCAGTGATCCAGATATCTATGGCTACACCTTC.

V gene TRBV7-8 combines with J gene TRBJ1-2, with 8 bases identical to TRBD1. Germline V gene data show CDR1 as SGHVS and CDR2 as FQNEAQ. The CDR3 has 13 residues. V was clipped by 5 bases and J by 5 bases; unmatched bases: 4. The CDR3 here is CASSQDRDYGYTF. As DNA, the CDR3 is TGTGCCAGCAGCCAGGACAGGGATTATGGCTACACCTTC.

The V gene is TRBV1, the J gene TRBJ2-3. TRBV1 constitutes a pseudogene. The CDR3 covers 21 residues. The CDR3 DNA reads as TGCACCAGCAGCCAAGATTTTGGAGAGACGTTAACCAGGTCTTGCACAGATACGCAGTATTTT. Translated, it gives CTSSQDFGETLTRSCTDTQYF.

The chain uses TRBV28 and TRBJ1-5; D is unclear. Germline V CDR1 and CDR2: MDHEN, SYDVKM. The CDR3 covers 15 residues. Trimming took 4 bases from V and 5 from J, leaving 15 bases between them. As DNA, the CDR3 is TGTGCCAGCAGTTCACCCGACCGGGGTTATCAGCCCCAGCATTTT. This sequence encodes CASSSPDRGYQPQHF.

The rearrangement links TRBV12-3 or TRBV12-4 to TRBJ1-4, with D unclear. The V end was cut by 10 bases, the J end by 13 bases, with 19 bases between. The CDR3 extends over 12 amino acids. CDR3 sequence: CATPPRLEGLFF. CDR3 in DNA: TGTGCCACCCCCCCCAGACTGGAAGGACTGTTTTTT.

The chain couples TRBV29-1 to TRBJ2-1, with D possibly being TRBD1 or TRBD2 (6 bases each). The CDR3 extends over 12 amino acids. Trimming removed 0 bases from V and 9 bases from J, with 9 bases in between. CDR1 and CDR2 (germline): SQVTM, ANQGSEA. In DNA, the CDR3 is TGCAGCGTTGAAGATAAGGGGGGTGAGCAGTTCTTC. Protein: CSVEDKGGEQFF.

The rearrangement links TRBV5-6 to TRBJ2-5; possible D gene TRBD2, 5 bases. Germline CDR1 and CDR2: SGHDT and YYEEEE. Trimming removed 0 bases at V and 5 bases at J, with 11 bases between. The CDR3 is made up of 14 amino acids. CDR3 in DNA: TGTGCCAGCAGCTTGGCTTCGGGGTGGGAGACCCAGTACTTC. Translating gives CASSLASGWETQYF.

V gene TRBV7-6 combines with J gene TRBJ1-4; D unclear. CDR3 length: 13 residues. V was pared by 4 bases and J by 7 bases, with 10 bases between. Germline V CDR1 and CDR2: SGHVS, FNYEAQ. The CDR3 sequence: CASSSRVAEKLFF. In DNA form, the CDR3 reads TGTGCCAGCAGCTCCCGAGTGGCTGAAAAACTGTTTTTT.

V is TRBV4-1 and J is TRBJ2-5, with D tentatively TRBD2 (6 bases). This CDR3 is built from 15 residues. Trimming cost V 2 bases and J 4 bases, with 14 bases left between them. From germline, CDR1 is MGHRA and CDR2 YSYEKL. CDR3 DNA: TGCGCCAGCAGCCAACTATGGGCGGGGATAGAGACCCAGTACTTC. It is translated as CASSQLWAGIETQYF.

The chain joins TRBV24-1 to TRBJ2-2; D uncertain. Trimming took off 0 bases at V and 4 bases at J, with 11 bases between the two ends. The CDR3 runs 16 residues. In germline, CDR1 is KGHDR, CDR2 SFDVKD. The CDR3 region is CATSDLGLSRTGELFF. CDR3 bases: TGTGCCACCAGTGATTTGGGCCTATCGCGCACCGGGGAGCTGTTTTTT.

The chain links TRBV13 to TRBJ2-7; D might be TRBD1 (5 bases). Trimming removed 5 bases from V and 7 bases from J, with 24 bases in between. This CDR3 contains 16 residues. From germline, CDR1 is PRHDT and CDR2 FYEKMQ (reference sequence). Here the CDR3 DNA reads TGTGCCAGCAGCCCGAGAGGCTACAGGACGGGCCAAGAGCAGTACTTC. Encoded protein: CASSPRGYRTGQEQYF.

This clone was detected a few times. The chain joins TRBV6-5 to TRBJ1-1, with 10 bases aligning to TRBD1. The CDR3 totals 14 residues. V dropped 7 bases and J dropped 6; count of bases not matched to a gene: 8. Germline V CDR1 and CDR2: MNHEY, SVGAGI. DNA for the CDR3: TGTGCCAGCACCAGCCGGGACAGGGGCTCTGAAGCTTTCTTT. This codes for CASTSRDRGSEAFF.

Here the CDR3 reads CASSLDRVINSPLHF. The CDR3 nucleotides are TGTGCCAGCAGCCTCGACAGGGTCATTAATTCACCCCTCCACTTT. This sequence joins TRBV14 and TRBJ1-6; TRBD1 matches at 7 bases. Germline V gene data show CDR1 as SGHDN and CDR2 as FVKESK. There are 15 residues in the CDR3. V shed 4 bases and J 6 bases; nucleotides not matched to a gene: 6.

Comment on this clone: Other DNA sequences in this sample translate to the same CDR3. This chain uses TRBV28 with TRBJ1-2; no clear D gene. Germline V lookup: CDR1 MDHEN, CDR2 SYDVKM. Trimming pared 3 bases from V and 2 bases from J, leaving 7 bases between. The CDR3 consists of 13 residues. CDR3 DNA sequence: TGTGCCAGCAGTTTTGGGCAGAACTATGGCTACACCTTC. Residues: CASSFGQNYGYTF.

The chain links TRBV19 to TRBJ2-7; 8 bases map to TRBD1. The germline CDR1 and CDR2 sequences are LNHDA and SQIVND (reference sequence). Trimming cost V 3 bases and J 5 bases; bases outside gene matches: 12. CDR3 size: 16 residues. CDR3 amino acids: CASSISYRDRNHEQYV. As DNA, the CDR3 is TGTGCCAGTAGTATCTCCTACCGGGACAGGAACCACGAGCAGTACGTC.

The rearrangement uses TRBV3-1 (or the pseudogene TRBV3-2) and TRBJ1-3; tentatively, D is TRBD1 (6 bases). The V gene's germline CDR1 is LGHDT and CDR2 YNNKEL (reference sequence). The CDR3 sequence is 15 residues long. The V gene lost 3 bases and the J gene lost 3 bases, with 12 bases spanning the gap. The CDR3 DNA reads TGTGCCAGCAGCCACCAACAGGGAGGTGGAAACACCATATATTTT. Its protein is CASSHQQGGGNTIYF.

The CDR3, as DNA: TGCGCCAGCAGCCCGTCGCAAAGGATCACTAACTATGGCTACACCTTC. This translates into CASSPSQRITNYGYTF. This rearrangement joins TRBV5-1 to TRBJ1-2; D unclear. This CDR3 is built from 16 residues. The germline V gene has CDR1 SGHRS and CDR2 YFSETQ. The ends were cut back, 4 bases at V and 0 bases at J, with 16 bases in the middle.

This clone was seen a single time. CDR3: CATSRVFRLNQPQHF. For the CDR3, the DNA is TGTGCCACCAGCAGAGTATTTCGGTTAAATCAGCCCCAGCATTTT. The chain is built from TRBV15 and TRBJ1-5, with D unclear. Trimming pared 1 base from V and 4 bases from J, leaving 11 bases between. This CDR3 comprises 15 residues. Germline V lookup: CDR1 LNHNV, CDR2 YYDKDF (reference sequence).

The V and J genes are TRBV2 and TRBJ2-1; possible D gene TRBD2, 7 bases. The ends were cut back, 6 bases at V and 4 bases at J, with 16 bases in the middle. Germline loops: CDR1 SNHLY, CDR2 FYNNEI. This CDR3 has 15 residues. The CDR3 protein is CASRNPRGGYNEQFF. For the CDR3, the DNA is TGTGCCAGCAGGAACCCGAGGGGGGGGTACAATGAGCAGTTCTTC.

The chain joins TRBV5-1 to TRBJ2-1, with 7 bases fitting TRBD2. Losses at the gene ends were 0 bases for V and 0 bases for J; bases not matched to a gene: 6. Germline-derived CDR1 and CDR2 are SGHRS and YFSETQ. This CDR3 has 17 amino acids. The CDR3 protein is CASSLDPAGNSYNEQFF. CDR3 DNA: TGCGCCAGCAGCTTGGATCCAGCGGGGAACTCCTACAATGAGCAGTTCTTC.

V usage is TRBV4-2 and J usage is TRBJ1-2; no clear D. This CDR3 spans 13 amino acids. The V gene's germline CDR1 is LGHNA and CDR2 YNFKEQ. V lost 0 bases to trimming and J lost 7 bases, with 9 bases between them. The CDR3 coding sequence is TGTGCCAGCAGCCAAGATCCCCGGGGTGGCTACACCTTC. Translated: CASSQDPRGGYTF.

The gene calls are TRBV3-1 (or the pseudogene TRBV3-2) and TRBJ1-5; D not resolved. The germline V gene has CDR1 LGHDT and CDR2 YNNKEL (reference sequence). V lost 1 base, J lost 7 bases, and 8 bases lay in between. The CDR3 runs 13 residues. As DNA, the CDR3 is TGTGCCAGCAGCCAAGGGGTTCGGCAGCCCCAGCATTTT. Translating gives CASSQGVRQPQHF.

This chain uses TRBV5-4 with TRBJ2-1; 11 bases are shared with TRBD2. Germline V lookup: CDR1 SGHNT, CDR2 YYREEE (reference sequence). The CDR3 has 16 amino acids. V trimming: 0 bases; J trimming: 9 bases; junction bases outside the gene matches: 8. CDR3 sequence: CASSLAGLAGGGEQFF. DNA for the CDR3: TGTGCCAGCAGCTTGGCCGGGCTAGCGGGGGGAGGTGAGCAGTTCTTC.

In this sample, this clone turned up once. The chain has TRBV7-9 and TRBJ2-2; TRBD1 matches 9 bases. The CDR3 totals 17 residues. J lost 4 bases, V lost 5 bases, and 11 bases had no gene match. Germline lookup yields CDR1 SEHNR and CDR2 FQNEAQ (reference sequence). The CDR3 is CASSQSPGQGLTGELFF. The CDR3, as DNA: TGTGCCAGCAGCCAATCTCCGGGACAGGGACTCACCGGGGAGCTGTTTTTT.

To note about this clone: In the same sample, other DNA sequences code for this CDR3. The chain joins TRBV5-1 to TRBJ1-1; TRBD1 aligns across 9 bases. In germline, CDR1 is SGHRS, CDR2 YFSETQ. The junction had 4 bases not matched to a gene; V was cut back by 0 bases and J by 4 bases. This CDR3 has 15 residues. CDR3 in DNA: TGCGCCAGCAGCTTGGAGGGACAGGGAATCACTGAAGCTTTCTTT. Its translation: CASSLEGQGITEAFF.

The chain combines TRBV6-6 with TRBJ1-1, with 7 bases matching TRBD1. CDR3 size: 16 residues. J was trimmed by 2 bases and V by 6 bases; bases with no gene match: 12. Germline lookup yields CDR1 MNHNY and CDR2 SVGAGI (reference sequence). The CDR3 protein is CASRNPTGVGNTEAFF. The CDR3 DNA reads as TGTGCCAGCAGAAACCCCACAGGGGTGGGAAACACTGAAGCTTTCTTT.

The table lists this clone with a few counts. Other DNA sequences in this sample translate to the same CDR3. The gene calls are TRBV5-4 and TRBJ2-1; 8 bases match TRBD2. Germline trimming cut 1 base from V and 3 bases from J; bases unmatched to any gene: 0. CDR1 is SGHNT, CDR2 YYREEE, per germline (reference sequence). This CDR3 comprises 14 residues. DNA for the CDR3: TGTGCCAGCAGCTTGACTAGCGGCTACAATGAGCAGTTCTTC. Translation: CASSLTSGYNEQFF.

This clone was detected a few times. The chain couples TRBV9 to TRBJ2-5; 8 bases align to TRBD2. The CDR3 extends over 16 amino acids. V shed 0 bases and J 2 bases; nucleotides not matched to a gene: 6. CDR1 is SGDLS and CDR2 is YYNGEE in the germline V gene. CDR3 in DNA: TGTGCCAGCAGCGTAGATGGGCGGGGGGTTCAAGAGACCCAGTACTTC. Amino acid sequence: CASSVDGRGVQETQYF.